This T cell receptor beta chain was captured in a study of blood T cell repertoires in COVID-19. Study as a whole: Specimens from acute and convalescent COVID-19 originated in the United States, Italy and Spain. PBMCs, B-cell-depleted T cells, or T cells provided the cDNA or gDNA that made up the material.

In the source study's methods: Reference gene primer amplification gave nucleated cell count estimates. TCRdb's table, derived via immunoSEQ multiplex PCR, lists solely in-frame clones and lacks some. That table furnishes V, J and clone size, whereas the DNA furnished D and trimming. The data contain a few hundred thousand clones, approximately 89% of them seen just once; the ten biggest clones take up around 9.5%. CDR3 size: 14 residues. V shed 11 bases and J shed 6 bases, with 17 bases lying between them. The receptor comes from a man aged 35 to 55 who had recovered from COVID-19. V and J are TRBV23-1 and TRBJ1-6; D may be TRBD1 (6 bases). TRBV23-1 qualifies as an ORF whose function is uncertain. The sequencing input was peripheral blood. The CDR3 loop is CAQAAADSNSPLHF. The CDR3 nucleotides read TGCGCCCAGGCAGCTGCGGACAGTAATTCACCCCTCCACTTT.